The 20 T cell receptor beta chains below were found in one sample sequenced in a study of shared clonotypes between healthy human individuals. Measured with immunoSEQ multiplex PCR; TCRdb has only the in-frame clones, and not every one. The sample has around 510,000 clones, roughly 95% seen once. The sample consisted of naive CD4+ T cells sorted from blood. Documented subset: CD45RA+ positively selected. The receptors originated from a woman younger than 45 in good health.

The rearrangement uses TRBV5-5 and TRBJ2-7; D might be TRBD2 (5 bases). CDR1 is SGHKS and CDR2 is YYEKEE in the germline V gene (reference sequence). This CDR3 region has 14 residues. Trimming shortened V by 2 bases and J by 4 bases, and 13 bases separated the two germline ends. CDR3 amino acids: CASSFRQRGYEQYF. Here the CDR3 DNA reads TGTGCCAGCAGCTTCCGGCAGCGAGGGTACGAGCAGTACTTC.

The V and J genes are TRBV6-6 and TRBJ1-1; D ambiguous. CDR3 length: 13 residues. V was shortened by 5 bases and J by 3 bases, with 10 bases between the two germline ends. The germline V gene has CDR1 MNHNY and CDR2 SVGAGI (reference sequence). The CDR3 DNA reads as TGTGCCAGCAGTAGAGGTGAAGACACTGAAGCTTTCTTT. Translating it yields CASSRGEDTEAFF.

The chain recombines TRBV19 with TRBJ2-1, with a tentative D call TRBD2 (6 bases). The CDR3 has 14 residues. CDR1 is LNHDA, CDR2 SQIVND, per germline (reference sequence). The V gene lost 9 bases and the J gene lost 5 bases, with 17 bases spanning the gap. CDR3 nucleotides: TGTGCCAGCCGCCGGGGGTGGGCCGACAATGAGCAGTTCTTC. Encoded protein: CASRRGWADNEQFF.

This clone was detected once. The CDR3 reads CASSLLGTGTSGRKQYF. In DNA form, the CDR3 reads TGTGCCAGCAGCTTACTAGGAACCGGGACTAGCGGGAGGAAGCAGTACTTC. The chain links TRBV7-8 to TRBJ2-7; 15 bases are a match to TRBD2. The germline gives CDR1 SGHVS, CDR2 FQNEAQ. The CDR3 runs 17 residues. The trim removed 2 bases at V and 8 bases at J, leaving 10 bases unmatched. The full variable domain, its missing parts supplied by reference TRBV7-8 and TRBJ2-7, is GAGVSQSPRYKVAKRGQDVALRCDPISGHVSLFWYQQALGQGPEFLTYFQNEAQLDKSGLPSDRFFAERPEGSVSTLKIQRTQQEDSAVYLCASSLLGTGTSGRKQYFGPGTRLTVT.

This clone was detected only once. V and J are TRBV27 and TRBJ2-7, with D possibly TRBD2 on 5 matching bases. V was trimmed by 0 bases and J by 9 bases, leaving 15 bases between them. The CDR3 totals 14 residues. Germline V gives CDR1 MNHEY, CDR2 SMNVEV (reference sequence). The CDR3 nucleotides read TGTGCCAGCAGTTTATCAGTGAGCGGCCTGGGGCAGTACTTC. It codes for CASSLSVSGLGQYF.

The chain recombines TRBV5-4 with TRBJ2-1, with 9 bases matching TRBD2. This CDR3 spans 19 amino acids. The junction had 13 bases not matched to a gene; V was cut back by 3 bases and J by 0 bases. The germline gives CDR1 SGHNT, CDR2 YYREEE (reference sequence). The CDR3 sequence: CASSSFSFLAGDSYNEQFF. The CDR3 DNA is TGTGCCAGCAGCTCATTCTCCTTTTTAGCGGGAGACTCCTACAATGAGCAGTTCTTC.

This rearrangement joins TRBV28 to TRBJ2-6; D may be TRBD2 (6 bases). The CDR3 has 19 residues. Trimming cost V 6 bases and J 3 bases, with 24 bases left between them. CDR1 is MDHEN and CDR2 is SYDVKM in the germline V gene. The DNA of the CDR3 is TGTGCCAGCAGGTTAACGGGACTTTTTCCCCAAGGTGGGGCCAACGTCCTGACTTTC. Translating gives CASRLTGLFPQGGANVLTF.

The CDR3 DNA sequence: TGTGCCAGCAGTTTTTCAGGGATTCAGGGTGGCTACACCTTC. It encodes CASSFSGIQGGYTF. This chain connects TRBV6-6 to TRBJ1-2; weak D call: TRBD1 (5 bases). Trimming removed 4 bases at V and 7 bases at J, with 16 bases between. The CDR3 sequence is 14 residues long. Germline V gene lookup returns CDR1 MNHNY and CDR2 SVGAGI (reference sequence).

This clone was seen a single time. At the DNA level, this CDR3 is encoded by other sequences in the same sample as well. The chain couples TRBV7-2 to TRBJ2-7; D remains unclear. The CDR3 sequence is 11 residues long. V was clipped by 5 bases and J by 3 bases, with 5 bases between them. Germline V CDR1 and CDR2: SGHTA, FQGNSA. This CDR3 reads CASSAYYEQYF. The CDR3 nucleotides read TGTGCCAGCAGCGCATACTACGAGCAGTACTTC.

The chain's CDR3 is CASSTTQGTEAFF. CDR3 sequence (DNA): TGTGCCAGCAGTACCACACAGGGCACTGAAGCTTTCTTT. J is TRBJ1-1 and V is TRBV6-4; a possible D gene is TRBD1 (6 bases). This CDR3 is built from 13 residues. Trimming shortened V by 5 bases and J by 4 bases, and 11 bases separated the two germline ends. Germline lookup yields CDR1 MRHNA and CDR2 SNTAGT.

The rearrangement links TRBV6-5 to TRBJ2-1, with TRBD2 identical over 11 bases. CDR3 length: 16 amino acids. Unmatched junction bases numbered 9, after V lost 4 bases and J lost 7 bases. The germline gives CDR1 MNHEY, CDR2 SVGAGI. CDR3 in amino acids: CASSSPGTSGRNEQFF. The DNA for the CDR3 is TGTGCCAGCAGTTCACCCGGGACTAGCGGTCGAAATGAGCAGTTCTTC.

The rearrangement uses TRBV5-4 and TRBJ2-3, with 9 bases identical to TRBD1. V lost 4 bases to trimming and J lost 6 bases; unmatched junction nucleotides: 3. Germline V gives CDR1 SGHNT, CDR2 YYREEE (reference sequence). The CDR3 is 13 amino acids. The CDR3 reads CASSTGTGDTQYF. DNA of the CDR3: TGTGCCAGCAGCACCGGGACAGGGGATACGCAGTATTTT.

The chain combines TRBV9 with TRBJ2-7; D unresolved. The CDR3 is 13 amino acids. Germline V CDR1 and CDR2: SGDLS, YYNGEE. V lost 3 bases and J 5 bases, leaving 12 bases between the germline ends. The CDR3 is CASSAPAGDEQYF. The CDR3 region has the DNA TGTGCCAGCAGCGCGCCCGCAGGCGACGAGCAGTACTTC.

J is TRBJ2-7 and V is TRBV11-3; D may be TRBD2 (6 bases). The V and J ends lost 5 bases and 7 bases respectively, with 15 bases between them. In germline, CDR1 is SGHNT, CDR2 YENEEA. This CDR3 spans 13 amino acids. CDR3 bases: TGTGCCAGCAGCGCTGGGAGGTCGCGGGAGCAGTACTTC. Amino acid sequence: CASSAGRSREQYF.

This CDR3 is CASREGQGIGNTIYF. CDR3 sequence (DNA): TGTGCCAGCAGGGAGGGACAGGGTATTGGAAACACCATATATTTT. This sequence joins TRBV2 and TRBJ1-3; 9 bases map to TRBD1. CDR3 length: 15 residues. CDR1 and CDR2 from the germline V gene are SNHLY and FYNNEI. Losses at the gene ends were 6 bases for V and 3 bases for J; bases not matched to a gene: 6.

Comments on this clone: An end of the junction does not agree with germline; a read error may underlie this. The chain has TRBV28 and TRBJ2-5, with 9 bases identical to TRBD2. The CDR3 loop spans 14 amino acids. The germline CDR1 and CDR2 sequences are MDHEN and SYDVKM. The DNA of the CDR3 is TGTGCCAGCACTTTAGCGGGAGACGGGCAGACCCAGTACTTC. Translation gives CASTLAGDGQTQYF.

The gene calls are TRBV30 and TRBJ2-7; a possible D gene is TRBD2 (5 bases). Germline assignment: CDR1 GTSNPN and CDR2 SVGIG (reference sequence). The CDR3 sequence is 15 residues long. Trimming took 1 base from V and 4 from J, leaving 17 bases between them. The CDR3 coding sequence is TGTGCCTGGAGTGCCACGACGGGGAGTTTATACGAGCAGTACTTC. Translation gives CAWSATTGSLYEQYF. The full variable domain, completed using reference TRBV30 and TRBJ2-7, is SQTIHQWPATLVQPVGSPLSLECTVEGTSNPNLYWYRQAAGRGLQLLFYSVGIGQISSEVPQNLSASRPQDRQFILSSKKLLLSDSGFYLCAWSATTGSLYEQYFGPGTRLTVT.

This chain uses TRBV2 with TRBJ2-3; D unclear. Germline V gene data show CDR1 as SNHLY and CDR2 as FYNNEI. The V gene lost 8 bases and the J gene lost 1 base, with 19 bases spanning the gap. The CDR3 covers 16 residues. The CDR3 here is CASGRLLRGGTDTQYF. The CDR3 nucleotides are TGTGCCAGCGGACGACTCCTTCGTGGCGGCACAGATACGCAGTATTTT. Complete variable domain (other parts from reference TRBV2 and TRBJ2-3): EPEVTQTPSHQVTQMGQEVILRCVPISNHLYFYWYRQILGQKVEFLVSFYNNEISEKSEIFDDQFSVERPDGSNFTLKIRSTKLEDSAMYFCASGRLLRGGTDTQYFGPGTRLTVL.

In the case of this clone: Other DNA variants within this sample encode the same CDR3. V usage is TRBV27 and J usage is TRBJ2-7; TRBD1 matches at 8 bases. Germline V CDR1 and CDR2: MNHEY, SMNVEV (reference sequence). The CDR3 runs 12 residues. The trim removed 6 bases at V and 4 bases at J, leaving 2 bases unmatched. The CDR3 sequence is CASRTGGYEQYF. CDR3 nucleotide sequence: TGTGCCAGCAGAACAGGGGGTTACGAGCAGTACTTC.

The V gene is TRBV18, the J gene TRBJ2-2; tentatively, D is TRBD1 or TRBD2 (5 bases each). The length of the CDR3 is 19 residues. The germline V and J ends were trimmed by 6 bases and 3 bases, with 26 bases remaining between them. The germline V gene has CDR1 KGHSH and CDR2 LQKENI. The CDR3 spells CASSFAGTRRFQDTGELFF. The CDR3 DNA sequence: TGTGCCAGCTCTTTTGCCGGGACGAGGAGGTTCCAGGACACCGGGGAGCTGTTTTTT.